The next 3 T cell receptor beta chains were all read from a single sample in a study of CD4+ T cells in melanoma. TCRdb's copy holds only in-frame clones and misses some; the assay was immunoSEQ multiplex PCR. The sample lists 17,000 or so clones; roughly 85% were seen once. The sample was cells from a culture (not recorded whether cultured in vitro). All receptors come from a human donor with melanoma.

The V and J genes are TRBV29-1 and TRBJ2-3; D remains unclear. Between the trimmed V and J ends, which lost 4 bases and 6 bases, there was a span of 17 bases. From germline, CDR1 is SQVTM and CDR2 ANQGSEA. This CDR3 is 14 amino acids long. DNA of the CDR3: TGCAGCGTTGTCAGTCGGAGCCTCGGGGATACGCAGTATTTT. This codes for CSVVSRSLGDTQYF.

A single count supports this clone. The chain carries TRBV30 and TRBJ2-1; 12 nucleotides agree with TRBD2. The V and J ends lost 2 bases and 6 bases, in that order; junction bases with no gene match: 2. In germline, CDR1 is GTSNPN, CDR2 SVGIG (reference sequence). The CDR3 is 14 amino acids. The CDR3 sequence: CAWSPLAGGNEQFF. DNA of the CDR3: TGTGCCTGGAGTCCACTAGCGGGGGGCAATGAGCAGTTCTTC.

The chain is built from TRBV18 and TRBJ2-5; D gene unclear. Germline assignment: CDR1 KGHSH and CDR2 LQKENI. The CDR3 sequence is 14 residues long. V was trimmed by 4 bases and J by 9 bases, leaving 18 bases between them. CDR3 coding DNA: TGTGCCAGCTCACTTAACACGGAGTTGTCGGCCCAGTACTTC. Translated, it gives CASSLNTELSAQYF. Variable domain in full (rest from reference TRBV18 and TRBJ2-5): NAGVMQNPRHLVRRRGQEARLRCSPMKGHSHVYWYRQLPEEGLKFMVYLQKENIIDESGMPKERFSAEFPKEGPSILRIQQVVRGDSAAYFCASSLNTELSAQYFGPGTRLLVL.